This T cell receptor beta chain comes out of a study of Graves' ophthalmopathy and Graves' hyperthyroidism. Additional autoimmune diseases, uncontrolled infections, pregnancy or lactation disqualified patients. Transcripts of RNA were the source for amplifying TCR beta CDR3 regions. HTBI primers served in a first-round RT-PCR, which a second-round multiplex PCR followed. One entry per CDR3 protein, called by TCRdb with MiXCR from the multiplex PCR reads. The sample includes around 400,000 distinct CDR3 sequences, approximately 20% of them seen just once. Trimming cost V 2 bases and J 3 bases, with 22 bases left between them. CDR3 length equals 18 residues. Germline V gene lookup returns CDR1 LGHDT and CDR2 YNNKEL (reference sequence). This clonotype was seen a handful of times.

This sequence originates from a woman aged 18-29 years with Graves' ophthalmopathy. Sequencing was done on a sample of peripheral blood. The chain carries TRBV3-1 and TRBJ1-1; D is uncertain. In DNA, the CDR3 is TGTGCCAGCAGCCAATTCCCCTCGGGCGTTGTGCCAGACACTGAAGCTTTCTTT. Translating it yields CASSQFPSGVVPDTEAFF. The complete variable domain, with remaining parts taken from reference TRBV3-1 and TRBJ1-1, reads DTAVSQTPKYLVTQMGNDKSIKCEQNLGHDTMYWYKQDSKKFLKIMFSYNNKELIINETVPNRFSPKSPDKAHLNLHINSLELGDSAVYFCASSQFPSGVVPDTEAFFGQGTRLTVV.